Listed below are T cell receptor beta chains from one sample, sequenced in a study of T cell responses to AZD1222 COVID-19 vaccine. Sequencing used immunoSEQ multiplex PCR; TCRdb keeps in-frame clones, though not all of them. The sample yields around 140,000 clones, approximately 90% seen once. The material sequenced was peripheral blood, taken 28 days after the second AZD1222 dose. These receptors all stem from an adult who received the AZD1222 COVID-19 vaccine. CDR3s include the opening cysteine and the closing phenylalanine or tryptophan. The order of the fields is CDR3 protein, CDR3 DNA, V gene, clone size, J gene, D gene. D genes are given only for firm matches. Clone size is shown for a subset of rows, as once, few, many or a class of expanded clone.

CASSAGRGIASPLHF TGCGCCAGCAGCGCCGGGCGGGGGATTGCTTCACCCCTCCACTTT TRBV4-1 NA TRBJ1-6 NA
CASSLDRWNTEAFF TGCGCCAGCAGCTTGGACAGGTGGAACACTGAAGCTTTCTTT TRBV5-1 NA TRBJ1-1 NA
CASSTLRESEQYF TGTGCCAGCAGCACGCTCAGGGAAAGCGAGCAGTACTTC TRBV7-8 NA TRBJ2-7 NA
CASSRGRGKAFYGYTF TGTGCCAGCAGCCGTGGACGAGGAAAAGCCTTCTATGGCTACACCTTC TRBV3-1/TRBV3-2 NA TRBJ1-2 NA
CASSLGPRWAGAVEDEQFF TGTGCCAGCAGCTTAGGCCCGCGGTGGGCGGGAGCAGTTGAAGATGAGCAGTTCTTC TRBV7-8 NA TRBJ2-1 TRBD2
CASSLSGTSYNEQFF TGCGCCAGCAGCTTGAGCGGAACCTCCTACAATGAGCAGTTCTTC TRBV5-1 NA TRBJ2-1 NA
CASRKTGVIDEQFF TGTGCCAGCAGGAAGACAGGGGTAATCGATGAGCAGTTCTTC TRBV6-5 NA TRBJ2-1 TRBD1
CASTNRGGEKLFF TGTGCCAGCACCAACAGGGGTGGCGAAAAACTGTTTTTT TRBV28 NA TRBJ1-4 TRBD1
CASLADRGDNEQFF TGTGCCAGCCTCGCGGACAGGGGGGACAATGAGCAGTTCTTC TRBV2 NA TRBJ2-1 TRBD1
CASSLRGDSEAFF TGCGCCAGCAGCTTGAGGGGAGACAGCGAAGCTTTCTTT TRBV5-1 NA TRBJ1-1 NA
CSVEGTGANVLTF TGCAGCGTTGAGGGAACCGGGGCCAACGTCCTGACTTTC TRBV29-1 NA TRBJ2-6 NA
CASSPPGETQYF TGTGCCAGCTCACCACCGGGGGAGACCCAGTACTTC TRBV18 once TRBJ2-5 NA
CASSSDRSNEKLFF TGTGCCAGCAGCTCCGACAGGAGTAATGAAAAACTGTTTTTT TRBV9 NA TRBJ1-4 NA
CASSLTGDTEAFF TGTGCCAGCAGTTTAACGGGGGACACTGAAGCTTTCTTT TRBV28 NA TRBJ1-1 NA
CASSQGQLAYEQYF TGTGCCAGCAGCCAAGGACAGCTAGCCTACGAGCAGTACTTC TRBV14 NA TRBJ2-7 NA
CASSQDRAPDTQYF TGCGCCAGCAGCCAGGACAGGGCTCCAGATACGCAGTATTTT TRBV5-1 NA TRBJ2-3 TRBD1
CASSRAQPQHF TGTGCCAGCAGTCGGGCTCAGCCCCAGCATTTT TRBV12-3/TRBV12-4 NA TRBJ1-5 NA